Included here is one T cell receptor beta chain sequence, with context. The data were taken from a study of blood T cell repertoires in COVID-19. Only in-frame clones appear in the TCRdb table, and some are missing; sequencing was by immunoSEQ multiplex PCR. The sample has 200,000 to 250,000 clones, roughly 79% seen once. This TCR derives from a woman between 45 and 60 years old with acute COVID-19. Sequencing was carried out using PBMCs or T cells enriched from blood (not recorded which).

CDR3: CASSLGLKGGYEQYF. CDR3 nucleotides: TGCGCCAGCAGCCTAGGACTCAAAGGGGGTTACGAGCAGTACTTC. The chain employs TRBV4-3 and TRBJ2-7; maybe TRBD1 (6 bases). The ends were cut back, 4 bases at V and 4 bases at J, with 17 bases in the middle. CDR3 length: 15 residues. CDR1 is LGHNA and CDR2 is YSLEER in the germline V gene.